This TCR beta chain was sequenced for a study of shared clonotypes between healthy human individuals (TCRdb year 2020). The study in broad terms: The cohort included a few men and two women between 18 and 49 years of age. Each donor's leukapheresis produced roughly between about 0.8 and 10 billion PBMCs. To increase sequencing depth and limit assay-specific biases, TCR repertoire library preparation and sequencing were carried out by different laboratories using diverse techniques. For each donor, CD4 naive and CD4 memory were each run on three plates, CD8 naive on two plates, and CD8 memory on one plate. To estimate repertoire size and how much clonotype sharing occurs between individuals, the study deeply sequenced the blood TCR repertoires of five or six healthy adults. The full study reports these points: Only blood was sampled, and tissue TCR repertoires likely differ from those in blood. Pairwise subsampling indicated that sequencing depth was expected to affect the degree of clonotype sharing among donors. Naive subsets generally had larger estimated clonotype richness than memory subsets. Higher generation probabilities were observed for clonotypes shared by all four sorted-subset donors than for non-shared clonotypes. Incomplete sequencing was indicated by rarefaction of sorted-subset datasets, despite the large sequencing depth. Approximately 5% of naive CD4, more than 3% of naive CD8, roughly 2.4% of memory CD4, and 0.35% to 0.5% of memory CD8 clonotypes were shared across a few donors. The small number of donors limited the genetic and exposure-history diversity represented.

Healthy HIV-negative adults with no recently reported acute infections or vaccinations were included as donors. All donors were Caucasian adults living in Nashville, Tennessee, USA. Magnetic negative selection was used to enrich CD4+ T cells, after which naive cells were positively selected on CD45RA and the negative fraction became the memory subset. Blood was obtained by leukapheresis, after which PBMCs were separated by Ficoll-Histopaque density gradient centrifugation and cryopreserved in liquid nitrogen vapor phase. Analytical flow cytometry was used to check the purity and quantity of every magnetically sorted T cell population. Genomic DNA was isolated from every sorted fraction and measured by UV absorbance on a Nanodrop 2000c. Using the deep immunoSEQ assay, multiplex PCR amplified TCR CDR3 regions from genomic DNA. For each cell subset, the extracted genomic DNA was distributed evenly across all wells of several immunoSEQ 96-well plates, and each plate served as one replicate. Each replicate PCR for sorted subsets received around 200 ng genomic DNA, equal to some 32,000 T cell genomes. Purified libraries were quantified with a Qubit 3.0 fluorometer, sized on a Bioanalyzer 2100, and re-quantified with the KAPA Library Quantification kit. Each immunoSEQ 96-well plate was sequenced on its own single-read 150-cycle Illumina NextSeq 550 flow cell. The study's processing was this. Because only junctional sequences without quality scores were contained in the immunoSEQ output, filtering matching that applied to full-length reads could not be performed. To assign V/J genes and CDR3, sequences were annotated using PyIR, a Python wrapper for IgBLAST v1.9, with IMGT germline references. Reads with weak V/J assignments (E-value above 1e-6), missing CDR3, stop codons, out-of-frame junctions, or ambiguous translated residues were removed. V3J clonotypes were defined as sequences sharing the same inferred V gene, J gene, and CDR3 amino acid sequence. To compute the percentage overlap between repertoires, the number of shared unique clonotypes was divided by the size of the smaller repertoire. RTK rarefaction, the Chao1 estimator, and Recon v2.1 estimates of unobserved clonotypes were used to assess repertoire richness. For all TCRbeta clonotypes obtained by the gDNA method from a handful of donors, generation probabilities were computed with OLGA. TCRdb limited this immuneACCESS table to in-frame rearrangements with V and J called. A share of clones is missing; checked studies link under half to unresolved V genes, and the rest is unexplained. That table supplies the V and J calls and clone size; D and trimming were determined from the DNA. The sample table lists approximately 2.5 million clones, over 85% of them with a count of one. Of the sample, 0.36% falls within the top ten clones.

Only one count was recorded for this clone. Its specific antigen is unknown. Per-base quality was not reported, and no clone a single base away is much larger than it. V loses 6 bases, J loses 2 bases, and the germline ends lie 14 bases apart. Taken from cysteine to phenylalanine, the CDR3 has 14 residues. Only the CDR3 portion is preserved as DNA: 42 bases, with reading frame beginning at the first base. CDR1 and CDR2, looked up from the germline V gene, are MNHNS and SASEGT. Specimen: naive CD4+ T cells from PBMCs. The intended sense of this specimen's cell subset or site label: CD45RA+ positively selected. This chain is built from TRBV6-1 and TRBJ2-7, and the D gene may be TRBD1, 5 bases matching. The TCR sequence derives from a man aged 18 to 29 in good health. Some clones in this sample may be carry-over from other donors' samples. The base sequence is TGTGCCAGCAGGCGAGAACCGGACACCTACGAGCAGTACTTC. The encoded protein is CASRREPDTYEQYF.